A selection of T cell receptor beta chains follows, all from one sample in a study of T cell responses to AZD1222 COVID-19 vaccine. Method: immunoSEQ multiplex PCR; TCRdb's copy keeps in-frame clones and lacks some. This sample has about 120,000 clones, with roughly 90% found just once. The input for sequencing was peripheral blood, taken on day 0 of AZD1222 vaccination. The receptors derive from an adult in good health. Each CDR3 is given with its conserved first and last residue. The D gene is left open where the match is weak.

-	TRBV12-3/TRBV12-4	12	CASSPGNYGYTF
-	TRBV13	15	CASSLGGSAADTQYF
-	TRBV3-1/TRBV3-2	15	CASSQDEGKNTEAFF
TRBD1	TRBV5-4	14	CASSLQGARTEAFF
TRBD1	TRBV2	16	CASAGDRGLSTDTQYF
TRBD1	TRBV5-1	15	CASSLSRGLATEAFF
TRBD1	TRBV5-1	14	CASSTQGAGYEQYF
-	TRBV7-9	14	CASSSLNLNYEQYF
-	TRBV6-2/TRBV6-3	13	CASSSAPWGELFF
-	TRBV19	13	CASRHTGRDTQYF
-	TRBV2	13	CASSGERNTEAFF
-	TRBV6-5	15	CASSYAQGTGNTIYF
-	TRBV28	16	CASSSRSWGVDTEAFF
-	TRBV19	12	CASSELTGEQYF
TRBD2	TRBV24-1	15	CATSLAGGFYNEQFF
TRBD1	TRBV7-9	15	CASSFRSQGGTEAFF
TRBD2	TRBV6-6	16	CASSYDGGGTTYEQYF
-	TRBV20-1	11	CSVRIDNEQFF
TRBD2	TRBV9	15	CASSALAGGADTQYF
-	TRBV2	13	CASSESVRGGYTF
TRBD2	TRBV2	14	CASTSGRAGNIQYF
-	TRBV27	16	CASSLHPFGVNTEAFF
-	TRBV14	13	CASSQDLRGEAFF
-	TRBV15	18	CATSRDIGGTGGNQPQHF
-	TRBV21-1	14	CASSKGRAQNIQYF
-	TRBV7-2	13	CASSLKGIYEQYF
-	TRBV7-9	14	CASSLVGQNYGYTF
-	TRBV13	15	CASSLGTAVNYGYTF
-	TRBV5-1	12	CASSLSGTEAFF
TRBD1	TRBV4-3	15	CASSQEESGGNGYTF
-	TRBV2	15	CATSRRGANLYEQYF
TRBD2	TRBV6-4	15	CASSDSAGGGNEQFF
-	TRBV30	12	CALVKGRDGYTF
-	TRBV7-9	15	CASSGRDSLSGELFF
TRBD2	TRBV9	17	CASSVGTSGGAQETQYF
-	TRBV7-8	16	CASSSSPGLRARELFF
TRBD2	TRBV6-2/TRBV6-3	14	CASNPGRESNEQYF